The sequence of this TCR beta chain was determined in a study of cytomegalovirus exposure and HLA in healthy donors. Looking at the study overall: Inside one of the first data releases sat about 85 million unique TCRs taken from HLA-typed donors.

13 Jbeta primers and 60 Vbeta primers were used for the PCR. The repertoire was sequenced with immunoSEQ multiplex PCR; TCRdb's copy has only in-frame clones and lacks some. The sample gives 60,000 to 70,000 clones, about 61% of which show up once; more than 2.5% is in the top ten. This CDR3 is 14 amino acids long. V shed 6 bases, J shed 4 bases, and the junction held 3 bases outside the gene matches. CDR1 is MNHEY, CDR2 SMNVEV, per germline (reference sequence). Sequenced material: PBMCs. This receptor was taken from a woman in her 50s in good health and CMV-seronegative. V is TRBV27 and J is TRBJ2-1; 10 bases align to TRBD2. CDR3 sequence: CASSRLAGYNEQFF. CDR3 nucleotides: TGTGCCAGCAGCCGACTAGCGGGTTACAATGAGCAGTTCTTC.